A single sample gave rise to the 9 T cell receptor beta chains below, sequenced in a study of cytomegalovirus exposure and HLA in healthy donors. This PCR relied on a set of 60 Vbeta primers and 13 Jbeta primers. Repertoires were generated with immunoSEQ multiplex PCR, while TCRdb's copy carries only in-frame clones and drops some. The sample holds about 180,000 clones, under 90% seen once. Sequenced material: PBMCs. The source is a young man in good health and CMV-seronegative.

The chain uses TRBV5-6 and TRBJ1-6, with 11 nucleotides matching TRBD1. The CDR3 is made up of 15 amino acids. Unmatched junction bases numbered 3, after V lost 3 bases and J lost 7 bases. The germline V gene encodes CDR1 SGHDT and CDR2 YYEEEE. The CDR3 protein is CASSSRTGGNSPLHF. CDR3 coding DNA: TGTGCCAGCAGCTCCAGGACAGGGGGCAATTCACCCCTCCACTTT.

V gene TRBV27 combines with J gene TRBJ2-7; D is unresolved. CDR1 MNHEY and CDR2 SMNVEV come from the germline V gene (reference sequence). The CDR3 runs to 13 residues. V was cut by 2 bases and J by 3 bases, with 8 bases left in between. The DNA of the CDR3 is TGTGCCAGCAGTTTAACGGTTTACTACGAGCAGTACTTC. It yields the protein CASSLTVYYEQYF.

The V gene is TRBV13, the J gene TRBJ1-4, with D unclear. The CDR3 runs to 16 residues. The V end was cut by 5 bases, the J end by 0 bases, with 13 bases between. Germline loops: CDR1 PRHDT, CDR2 FYEKMQ (reference sequence). The CDR3 loop is CASSDRGSATNEKLFF. CDR3 DNA: TGTGCCAGCAGCGACCGTGGCAGCGCAACTAATGAAAAACTGTTTTTT.

The gene calls are TRBV7-2 and TRBJ2-7, with 9 bases aligning to TRBD2. CDR3 length: 15 amino acids. CDR1 is SGHTA and CDR2 is FQGNSA in the germline V gene. The J segment lost 3 bases and the V segment lost 1 base, leaving 4 bases of the junction unmatched. The CDR3 here is CASSLDGTSRYEQYF. CDR3 bases: TGTGCCAGCAGCTTAGACGGGACTAGCCGCTACGAGCAGTACTTC.

The CDR3: CASSIGGSGSVNEQFF. The CDR3 DNA sequence: TGTGCCAGTAGTATTGGGGGTAGCGGGAGTGTGAATGAGCAGTTCTTC. The rearrangement links TRBV19 to TRBJ2-1, with 9 positions matching TRBD2. This CDR3 spans 16 amino acids. The ends lost 3 bases at V and 7 bases at J; junction bases unmatched: 10. CDR1 LNHDA and CDR2 SQIVND come from the germline V gene (reference sequence).

The chain is built from TRBV6-5 and TRBJ2-7; the match to TRBD1 covers 7 bases. Germline CDR1 and CDR2: MNHEY and SVGAGI. V was pared by 7 bases and J by 6 bases, with 6 bases of the junction left unmatched. This CDR3 region has 12 residues. The CDR3 here is CASTSTGFEQYF. CDR3 coding DNA: TGTGCCAGCACCTCGACAGGGTTCGAGCAGTACTTC.

This sequence joins TRBV5-6 and TRBJ1-5, with 7 bases lining up with TRBD1. This CDR3 spans 14 amino acids. Germline CDR1 SGHDT, CDR2 YYEEEE. V shed 3 bases and J 5 bases; nucleotides not matched to a gene: 5. The CDR3 spells CASSSRGRDQPQHF. Here the CDR3 DNA reads TGTGCCAGCAGCTCAAGGGGGCGAGATCAGCCCCAGCATTTT.

The CDR3 protein is CASRLAGVVFDEQFF. In nucleotides, the CDR3 is TGTGCCAGCAGGCTAGCGGGAGTGGTTTTTGATGAGCAGTTCTTC. The chain recombines TRBV27 with TRBJ2-1; 10 nucleotides match TRBD2. V lost 6 bases, J lost 8 bases, and 10 bases stayed unmatched. The CDR3 contains 15 residues. Germline V gives CDR1 MNHEY, CDR2 SMNVEV (reference sequence).

The DNA for the CDR3 is TGTGCCAGCAGTATCCTGGAGACCCAGTACTTC. Amino acid sequence: CASSILETQYF. The chain carries TRBV2 and TRBJ2-5; unclear D gene. Germline V CDR1 and CDR2: SNHLY, FYNNEI. With 5 bases removed from V and 5 bases from J, the gap between germline ends came to 6 bases. The CDR3 has 11 residues.